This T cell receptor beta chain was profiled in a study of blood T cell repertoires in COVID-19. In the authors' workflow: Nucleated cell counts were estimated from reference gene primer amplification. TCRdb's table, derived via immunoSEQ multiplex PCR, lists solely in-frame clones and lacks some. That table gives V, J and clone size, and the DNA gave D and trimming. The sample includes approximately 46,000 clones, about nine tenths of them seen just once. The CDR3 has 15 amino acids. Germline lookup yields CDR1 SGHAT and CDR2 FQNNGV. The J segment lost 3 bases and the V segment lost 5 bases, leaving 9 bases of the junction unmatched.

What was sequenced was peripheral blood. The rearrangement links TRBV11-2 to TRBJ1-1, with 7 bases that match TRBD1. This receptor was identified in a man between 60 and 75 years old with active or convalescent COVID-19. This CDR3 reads CASSPLTGVYTEAFF. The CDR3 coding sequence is TGTGCCAGCAGCCCTCTAACAGGGGTGTACACTGAAGCTTTCTTT.